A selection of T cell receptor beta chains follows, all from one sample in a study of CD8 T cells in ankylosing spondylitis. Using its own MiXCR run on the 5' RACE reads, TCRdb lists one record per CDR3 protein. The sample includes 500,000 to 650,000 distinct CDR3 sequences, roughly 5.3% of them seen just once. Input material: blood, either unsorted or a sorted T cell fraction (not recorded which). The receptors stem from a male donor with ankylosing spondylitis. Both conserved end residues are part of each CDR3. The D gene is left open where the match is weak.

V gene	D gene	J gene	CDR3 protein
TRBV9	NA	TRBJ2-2	CASSVEMGANTGELFF
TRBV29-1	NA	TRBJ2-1	CSVESGTYNEQFF
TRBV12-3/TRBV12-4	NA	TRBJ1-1	CASSGERGYTEAFF
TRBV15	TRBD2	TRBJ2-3	CATSRERGLSTDTQYF
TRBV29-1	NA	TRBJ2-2	CSVVADTNTGTPRWKLFF
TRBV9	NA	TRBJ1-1	CASTLLEGPGAVTEAFF
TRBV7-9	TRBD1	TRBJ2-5	CASSSRTGLETQYF
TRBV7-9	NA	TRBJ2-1	CASSETGAYNEQFF
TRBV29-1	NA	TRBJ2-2	CSVERGTGELFF
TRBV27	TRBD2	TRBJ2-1	CASSPTSGRNSYNEQFF
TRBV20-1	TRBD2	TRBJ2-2	CSARDGLATNTGELFF
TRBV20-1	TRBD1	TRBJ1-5	CSASRGQGFQPQHF
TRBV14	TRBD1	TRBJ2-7	CASSQGIVIDRGPLEQYF
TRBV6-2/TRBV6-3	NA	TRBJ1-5	CASSPFPGGNQPQHF
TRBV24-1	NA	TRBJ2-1	CATSDPISGEQAGSYNEQFF
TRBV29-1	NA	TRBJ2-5	CSAKMETQYF
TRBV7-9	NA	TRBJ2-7	CASSQRGQGRYEQYF
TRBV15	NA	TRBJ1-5	CATSRATYQPQHF
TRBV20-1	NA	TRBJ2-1	CSAQLGGTYNEQFF
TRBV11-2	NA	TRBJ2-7	CASSLAAGLYEQYF
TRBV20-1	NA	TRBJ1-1	CSADSGLGDTEAFF
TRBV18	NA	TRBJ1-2	CASSPQRGEYGYTF
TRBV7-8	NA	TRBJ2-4	CASSLDFGVLAKNIQYF
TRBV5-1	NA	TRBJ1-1	CASSLAWGGAMNTEAFF
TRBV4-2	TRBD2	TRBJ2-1	CASSQNSGSRHEQFF
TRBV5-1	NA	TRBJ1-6	CASSLAVQGGESPLHF
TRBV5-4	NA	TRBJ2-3	CASSLEVAADTQYF
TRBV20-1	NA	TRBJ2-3	CSALDFIRTDTQYF
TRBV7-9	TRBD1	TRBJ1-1	CASSSDRKAFF
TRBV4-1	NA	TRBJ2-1	CASSQSRGAGGIEQFF
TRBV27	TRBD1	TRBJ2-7	CASSSRGRSSYEQYF
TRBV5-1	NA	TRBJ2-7	CASSDELEQYF
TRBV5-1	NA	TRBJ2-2	CTSSLVHSANTGELFF
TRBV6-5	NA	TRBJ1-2	CASSYTSPGTQPNYGYTF
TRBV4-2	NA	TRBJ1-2	CASSQEWDTGARNGYTF
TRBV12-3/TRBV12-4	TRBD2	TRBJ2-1	CASSQPGLAANEQFF
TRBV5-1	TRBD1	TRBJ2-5	CASSIGQGAKETQYF
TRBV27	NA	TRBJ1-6	CASSPRGVFSSPLHF
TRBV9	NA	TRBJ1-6	CASSSAYNSPLHF
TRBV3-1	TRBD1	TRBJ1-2	CASSHSGGGYTF
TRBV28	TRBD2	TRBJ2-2	CASSLTSGRAGGELFF
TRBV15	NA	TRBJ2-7	CATRRGGNYEQYF
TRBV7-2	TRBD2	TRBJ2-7	CASSITSGDSYEQYF
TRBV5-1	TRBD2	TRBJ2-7	CASSVVPAGGFYEQYF
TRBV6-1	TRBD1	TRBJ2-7	CASSHGQGPYEQYF
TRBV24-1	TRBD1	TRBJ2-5	CATSDWDRQETQYF
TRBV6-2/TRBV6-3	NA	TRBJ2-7	CASSYPVSYEQYF
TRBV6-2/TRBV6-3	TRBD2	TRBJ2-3	CASLKRGGVTQYF
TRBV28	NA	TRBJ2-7	CASTSERHSPNVEQYF
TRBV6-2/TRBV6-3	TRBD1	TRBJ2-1	CASSRSSGTGSNEQFF
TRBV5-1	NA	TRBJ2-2	CASSHGDLGELFF
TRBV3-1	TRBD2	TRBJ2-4	CASSRTSGDGNIQYF
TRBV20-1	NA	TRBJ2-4	CSARDFQRSGIQYF
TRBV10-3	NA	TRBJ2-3	CAISESSSTDTQYF
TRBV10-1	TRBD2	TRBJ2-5	CASSERLAGKETQYF
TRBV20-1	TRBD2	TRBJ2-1	CSARDYWREKSWDEQFF
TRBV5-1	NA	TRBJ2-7	CASSLEPTPPAWDEQYF
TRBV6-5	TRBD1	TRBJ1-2	CASSYEGATNYGYTF